These T cell receptor beta chains were read from a single sample in a study of T cell repertoires in cytomegalovirus infection. TCRdb called the reads again in MiXCR, with one record for every CDR3 protein. This sample has approximately 910,000 distinct CDR3 sequences, with approximately 32% found just once. These receptors lack a known antigen. The sample in question was cultured CD8+ T cells from PBMCs, obtained from culture after CMV antigen stimulation. The receptor set was obtained from a human donor in good health (CMV status not recorded). Some clones in this sample may be carry-over from other donors' samples. The CDR3 runs from the conserved cysteine through the conserved F or W. A D gene is named only where the DNA matches it firmly. Expanded clones get a size class; other rows say once, few or many, or leave the size out.

TRBV5-5,TRBJ2-5,few,-,TGTGCCAGCATCCTACTACCGACGGTGCAAGAGACCCAGTACTTC,CASILLPTVQETQYF
TRBV10-3,TRBJ2-1,few,-,TGTGCCATCAGTGAAGAAGGCCAGTCCTACTACAATGAGCAGTTCTTC,CAISEEGQSYYNEQFF
TRBV7-9,TRBJ1-1,many,TRBD1,TGTGCCAGCAGCTCCTACAGGGACAGCTCTAACACTGAAGCTTTCTTT,CASSSYRDSSNTEAFF
TRBV14,TRBJ1-4,-,-,TGTGCCAGCAGCCAGGGGTTCAAGGGGCGACGCGAAAAACTGTTTTTT,CASSQGFKGRREKLFF
TRBV6-5,TRBJ1-1,few,-,TGTGCCAGCAGTTACTCCCACACTGAAGCTTTCTTT,CASSYSHTEAFF
TRBV28,TRBJ2-5,-,TRBD2,TGTGCCAGCAGTACCGATGCGGGGGGGCGGGAGACCCAGTACTTC,CASSTDAGGRETQYF
TRBV7-6,TRBJ2-1,many,TRBD2,TGTGCCAGCAGCGCTGGGACTAGCGGGGGGGCCAATGAGCAGTTCTTC,CASSAGTSGGANEQFF
TRBV12-3/TRBV12-4,TRBJ1-1,many,-,TGTGCCAGTAGTCTCCGGGACTTGAACACTGAAGCTTTCTTT,CASSLRDLNTEAFF
TRBV11-2,TRBJ1-2,-,-,TGTGCCAGCAGCTCCCTCGGAGAGTTGTATGGCTACACCTTC,CASSSLGELYGYTF
TRBV28,TRBJ1-6,-,-,TGTGCCAGCAGGGACGCGCACAGGGAGGGCAATTCATCCCTCCACTTT,CASRDAHREGNSSLHF
TRBV7-9,TRBJ2-1,many,-,TGTGCCAGCAGCCCCCCGGGTCACAATGAGCAGTTCTTC,CASSPPGHNEQFF
TRBV28,TRBJ1-1,-,-,TGTGCCAGCAGCCCCCTCGGGGTAGAGGGCACTGAAGCTTTCTTT,CASSPLGVEGTEAFF
TRBV7-6,TRBJ1-6,-,TRBD1,TGTGCCAGGAGCGTTGGGACAGGGGATTCACCCCTCCACTTT,CARSVGTGDSPLHF
TRBV7-9,TRBJ2-6,many,-,TGTGCCAGCAGCTTTGTCCAGGGGACACCTGGGGCCAACGTCCTGACTTTC,CASSFVQGTPGANVLTF
TRBV19,TRBJ1-2,-,TRBD1,TGTGCCAGTAGTAACCCACCGACAGGGAGGGATGGCTACACCTTC,CASSNPPTGRDGYTF
TRBV7-2,TRBJ1-5,many,TRBD1,TGTGCCAGCAGCCAGGACAGGTGGGGCTCGATACATCAGCCCCAGCATTTT,CASSQDRWGSIHQPQHF
TRBV15,TRBJ1-3,few,-,TGTGCCACCAGCAGAGATCGGACGGCGTCTGGAAACACCATATATTTT,CATSRDRTASGNTIYF
TRBV7-9,TRBJ1-1,-,-,TGTGCCAGCAGACAGTCTAGTACGGGGACTGAAGCTTTCTTT,CASRQSSTGTEAFF
TRBV12-3/TRBV12-4,TRBJ2-5,-,TRBD2,TGTGCCAGCAGTTTTAGCGGGGGGGCCGATGAGACCCAGTACTTC,CASSFSGGADETQYF
TRBV7-4,TRBJ1-2,-,-,TGTGCCAGCAGCTTAGAGGACAGATCTTGGAATGGCTACACCTTC,CASSLEDRSWNGYTF
TRBV7-6,TRBJ2-7,-,-,TGTGCCAGCAGCTCCCGGACGTTGAGCTCCTACGAGCAGTACTTC,CASSSRTLSSYEQYF
TRBV7-9,TRBJ2-5,-,-,TGTGCCAGCAGCAGAGGGGGAGGGGGCTACCAAGAGACCCAGTACTTC,CASSRGGGGYQETQYF
TRBV10-3,TRBJ2-1,-,TRBD2,TGTGCCATCAGTGCCTCCGGGACTAGCCCCTACAATGAGCAGTTCTTC,CAISASGTSPYNEQFF
TRBV10-3,TRBJ2-3,few,TRBD2,TGTGCCATCAGTGAGTCAATAGGAGGACTAGCAGAGGTAGATACGCAGTATTTT,CAISESIGGLAEVDTQYF
TRBV19,TRBJ1-1,-,-,TGTGCCAGTAGTAATCCCAGGAACACTGAAGCTTTCTTT,CASSNPRNTEAFF
TRBV5-1,TRBJ1-1,-,-,TGCGCCAGCGCGTCAGGCTCAATGAACACTGAAGCTTTCTTT,CASASGSMNTEAFF
TRBV12-5,TRBJ2-1,many,-,TGTGCTAGTGGTTTGTGGGGTCGGCAGGGGAATGAGCAGTTCTTC,CASGLWGRQGNEQFF
TRBV6-4,TRBJ1-5,-,-,TGTGCCAGCAGTGAGTTGAGGCCCCAGCATTTT,CASSELRPQHF
TRBV2,TRBJ2-7,-,-,TGTGCCAGCCGGGGTGGCGAGCAGTACTTC,CASRGGEQYF
TRBV7-9,TRBJ1-2,-,-,TGTGCCAGCAGCTCATCGACAGAGGATGGCTACACCTTC,CASSSSTEDGYTF
TRBV12-3/TRBV12-4,TRBJ2-5,-,-,TGTGCCAGCAGTTCCGGATCGGTCACACAAGAGACCCAGTACTTC,CASSSGSVTQETQYF
TRBV7-2,TRBJ2-7,-,TRBD1,TGTGCCAGCAGCGAAGGACAGGGGGCCCCCTACGAGCAGTACTTC,CASSEGQGAPYEQYF
TRBV2,TRBJ2-5,few,-,TGTGCCAGCAGTGATTGGGGGCGGCAAGAGACCCAGTACTTC,CASSDWGRQETQYF
TRBV7-6,TRBJ1-2,-,-,TGTGCCAGCAGCTTAGCGCCGAGGGATCCGCGCTACACCTTC,CASSLAPRDPRYTF
TRBV27,TRBJ1-6,-,-,TGTGCCAGCAGTTTTGGGACGAAAAATAGTTCACCCCTCCACTTT,CASSFGTKNSSPLHF